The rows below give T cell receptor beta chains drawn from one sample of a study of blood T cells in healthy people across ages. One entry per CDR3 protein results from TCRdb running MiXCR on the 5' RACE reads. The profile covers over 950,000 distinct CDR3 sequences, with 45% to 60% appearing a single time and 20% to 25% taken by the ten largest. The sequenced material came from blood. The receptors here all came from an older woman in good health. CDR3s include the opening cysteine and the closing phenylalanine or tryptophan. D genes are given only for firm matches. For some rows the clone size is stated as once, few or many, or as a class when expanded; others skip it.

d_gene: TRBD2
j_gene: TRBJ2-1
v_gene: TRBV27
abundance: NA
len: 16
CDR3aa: CASSSTAGGPVNEQFF
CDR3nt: TGTGCCAGCAGTAGCACAGCGGGAGGGCCGGTTAATGAGCAGTTCTTC

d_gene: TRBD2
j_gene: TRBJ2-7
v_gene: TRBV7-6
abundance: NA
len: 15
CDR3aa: CASSQRGLAPYEQYF
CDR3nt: TGTGCTAGCAGCCAGAGGGGACTAGCGCCATACGAGCAGTACTTC

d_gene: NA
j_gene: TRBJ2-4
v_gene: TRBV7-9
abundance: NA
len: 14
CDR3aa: CASSLGRGLNIQYF
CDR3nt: TGTGCCAGCAGCTTAGGGAGGGGACTAAACATTCAGTACTTC

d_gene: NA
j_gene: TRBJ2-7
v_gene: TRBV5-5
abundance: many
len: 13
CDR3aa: CASSLGTLYEQYF
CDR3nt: TGTGCCAGCAGCTTGGGGACCCTTTACGAGCAGTACTTC

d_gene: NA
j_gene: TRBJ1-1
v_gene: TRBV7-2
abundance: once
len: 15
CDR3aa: CASSLPGTLKTEAFF
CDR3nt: TGTGCCAGCAGCTTGCCCGGGACTTTGAAGACTGAAGCTTTCTTT

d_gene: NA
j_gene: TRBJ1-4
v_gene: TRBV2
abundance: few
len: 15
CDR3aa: CASFERVATNEKLFF
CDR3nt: TGTGCCAGCTTTGAAAGGGTTGCAACTAATGAAAAACTGTTTTTT

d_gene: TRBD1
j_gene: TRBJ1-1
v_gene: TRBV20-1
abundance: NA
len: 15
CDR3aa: CSARASGGFNTEAFF
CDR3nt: TGCAGTGCTAGAGCCTCAGGGGGCTTTAACACTGAAGCTTTCTTT

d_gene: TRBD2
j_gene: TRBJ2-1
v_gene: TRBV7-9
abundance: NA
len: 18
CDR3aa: CASRPTGTSGRASDEQFF
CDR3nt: TGTGCCAGCAGACCGACCGGGACTAGCGGGAGGGCCAGCGATGAGCAGTTCTTC

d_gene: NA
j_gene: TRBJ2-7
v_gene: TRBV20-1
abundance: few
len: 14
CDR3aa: CSADPGRGAYEQYF
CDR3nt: TGCAGTGCAGACCCGGGCAGGGGGGCCTACGAGCAGTACTTC

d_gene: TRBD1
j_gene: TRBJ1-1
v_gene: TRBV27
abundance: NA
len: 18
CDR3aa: CASSLFSGGRSMNTEAFF
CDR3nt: TGTGCCAGCAGTTTATTCTCAGGGGGCAGATCCATGAACACTGAAGCTTTCTTT

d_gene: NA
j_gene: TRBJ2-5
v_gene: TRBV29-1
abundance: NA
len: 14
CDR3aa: CSAEDHGGWKTQYF
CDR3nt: TGCAGCGCTGAAGATCACGGGGGCTGGAAGACCCAGTACTTC

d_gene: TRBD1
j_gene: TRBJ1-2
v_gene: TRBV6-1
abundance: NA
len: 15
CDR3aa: CASSELIGQAGGNTF
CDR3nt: TGTGCCAGCAGTGAACTCATCGGACAGGCGGGTGGGAACACCTTC

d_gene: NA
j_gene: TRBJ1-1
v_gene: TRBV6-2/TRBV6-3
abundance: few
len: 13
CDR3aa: CASTPTAPREAFF
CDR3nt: TGTGCCAGCACCCCGACAGCTCCAAGGGAAGCTTTCTTT

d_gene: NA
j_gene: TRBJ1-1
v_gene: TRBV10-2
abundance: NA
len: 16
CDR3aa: CASSEPGAKSALGAFF
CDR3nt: TGCGCCAGCAGTGAACCGGGAGCCAAATCCGCCTTGGGTGCTTTCTTT

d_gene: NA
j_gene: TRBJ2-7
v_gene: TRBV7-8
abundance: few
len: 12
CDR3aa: CASSLPGPEQYF
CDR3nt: TGTGCCAGCAGCTTACCAGGGCCCGAGCAGTACTTC

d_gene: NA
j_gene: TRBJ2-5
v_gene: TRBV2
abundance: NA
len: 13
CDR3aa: CASSDERVASLYF
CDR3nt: TGTGCCAGCAGCGACGAGAGGGTCGCCTCCCTGTACTTC

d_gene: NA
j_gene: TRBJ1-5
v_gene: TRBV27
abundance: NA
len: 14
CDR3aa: CASSLLGGRQPQHF
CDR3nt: TGTGCCAGCAGTTTATTGGGGGGCCGTCAGCCCCAGCATTTT

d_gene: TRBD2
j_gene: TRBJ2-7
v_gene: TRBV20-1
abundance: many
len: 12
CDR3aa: CSAVAGGSEQYF
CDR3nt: TGCAGTGCTGTAGCGGGAGGAAGCGAGCAGTACTTC

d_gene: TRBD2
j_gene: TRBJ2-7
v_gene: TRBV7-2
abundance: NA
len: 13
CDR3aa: CASSLAGGVEQYF
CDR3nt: TGTGCCAGCAGCCTAGCGGGAGGAGTTGAGCAGTACTTC